The next 10 T cell receptor beta chains were all read from a single sample in a study of blood T cells in healthy people across ages. Primers used in a second PCR of roughly 7 to 12 cycles were a sample-barcoded 5' primer and a J-beta primer mix. A single record per CDR3 protein comes from TCRdb applying MiXCR to the 5' RACE reads. The repertoire holds 1.5 million to 2 million distinct CDR3 sequences, with 30% to 35% as singletons. The sequenced material came from blood. These receptors were obtained from a woman in her 30s in good health.

The chain couples TRBV20-1 to TRBJ2-6; a possible D gene is TRBD1 (6 bases). The germline V and J ends were trimmed by 3 bases and 1 base, with 13 bases remaining between them. There are 16 residues in the CDR3. Germline CDR1 and CDR2: DFQATT and SNEGSKA (reference sequence). DNA of the CDR3: TGCAGTGCTAGGGGACACGGAGGTTCTGGGGCCAACGTCCTGACTTTC. The encoded protein is CSARGHGGSGANVLTF.

This clonotype was counted at least ten times. The chain uses TRBV12-3 or TRBV12-4 and TRBJ2-1, with a tentative D call TRBD1 (5 bases). Trimming removed 8 bases from V and 2 bases from J, with 13 bases in between. CDR3 size: 14 residues. The CDR3 is CASGAAPTYNEQFF. The CDR3 DNA is TGTGCCAGCGGGGCTGCACCTACCTACAATGAGCAGTTCTTC.

In this sample, this clonotype turned up a few times. CDR3 sequence reads: CASSFEVSTQYF. DNA for the CDR3: TGTGCCAGCAGCTTCGAGGTTTCTACGCAGTATTTT. This chain links TRBV7-2 with TRBJ2-3; D gene unclear. CDR1 SGHTA and CDR2 FQGNSA come from the germline V gene. The CDR3 sequence is 12 residues long. V dropped 3 bases and J dropped 8 bases, with 9 bases sitting between them.

The table lists this clonotype with a few counts. CDR3 amino acids: CASSYDGAQYF. CDR3 nucleotides: TGCGCCAGCAGCTACGACGGAGCGCAGTATTTT. The rearrangement links TRBV5-1 to TRBJ2-3; unclear D gene. CDR1 and CDR2 from the germline V gene are SGHRS and YFSETQ. Between the trimmed V and J ends, which lost 3 bases and 10 bases, there was a span of 9 bases. The CDR3 is 11 residues long.

This clonotype has just a few counts. The chain recombines TRBV12-3 or TRBV12-4 with TRBJ2-5, with 15 nucleotides matching TRBD2. V gave up 5 bases and J gave up 4 bases; unmatched junction bases: 8. The CDR3 spans 17 residues. DNA for the CDR3: TGTGCCAGCAGTCCCCGGACTAGCGGGAGGGTTGCAGAGACCCAGTACTTC. This translates into CASSPRTSGRVAETQYF.

In regard to this clonotype: A much larger clone sits a single nucleotide away, making a read error possible. The DNA of the CDR3 is TGTGCCACCAGCAGAGATCGACGTAGCCAAGACACCCAGTACTTC. Protein sequence: CATSRDRRSQDTQYF. The rearrangement joins TRBV15 to TRBJ2-4, with D hard to call. Per the germline V gene, CDR1 is LNHNV and CDR2 is YYDKDF (reference sequence). CDR3 size: 15 residues. The germline V and J ends were trimmed by 0 bases and 13 bases, with 19 bases remaining between them.

The chain links TRBV7-8 to TRBJ2-7; 10 bases are shared with TRBD2. Unmatched junction bases numbered 12, after V lost 5 bases and J lost 8 bases. The CDR3 sequence is 15 residues long. Germline V CDR1 and CDR2: SGHVS, FQNEAQ. The CDR3 here is CASSPDLAGAQQQYF. The DNA for the CDR3 is TGTGCCAGCAGCCCCGATCTAGCGGGAGCCCAGCAGCAGTACTTC.

This sequence joins TRBV27 and TRBJ2-1, with TRBD1 identical over 9 bases. The CDR3 loop spans 13 amino acids. From germline, CDR1 is MNHEY and CDR2 SMNVEV (reference sequence). With V trimmed by 7 bases and J by 8 bases, 6 bases remained unmatched. The CDR3 here is CASNRDRVYEQFF. CDR3 in DNA: TGTGCCAGCAATAGGGACAGGGTTTATGAGCAGTTCTTC.

The V and J genes are TRBV4-1 and TRBJ2-2, with D perhaps TRBD2 (5 bases). Trimming left V 4 bases short and J 2 bases short, with 11 bases between. There are 15 residues in the CDR3. CDR1 is MGHRA, CDR2 YSYEKL, per germline. CDR3 protein: CASSPQRKNTGELFF. CDR3 bases: TGCGCCAGCAGCCCCCAGCGGAAAAACACCGGGGAGCTGTTTTTT.

The chain links TRBV20-1 to TRBJ1-5; no clear D gene. This CDR3 contains 12 residues. CDR1 and CDR2 from the germline V gene are DFQATT and SNEGSKA (reference sequence). V was clipped by 1 base and J by 5 bases, with 6 bases between them. The CDR3 region has the DNA TGCAGTGCTAGAGGTTCGGATCAGCCCCAGCATTTT. Amino acids: CSARGSDQPQHF.